This TCR beta chain was documented in a study of T cells expressing NK-cell markers. TCRdb re-called the 5' RACE reads and shows each CDR3 protein once, DNA omitted. The repertoire table contains about 160,000 distinct CDR3 sequences. Germline V CDR1 and CDR2: SGHVS, FNYEAQ. This CDR3 comprises 13 residues. V gene TRBV7-6 combines with J gene TRBJ2-7. The source material was blood T cells: a sorted CD56 or NKG2C T cell subset, CD4+ or CD8+ T cells, or bulk PBMC T cells (not recorded which). The receptor was isolated from a man aged 18 to 69 in good health. The CDR3: CASSLSNIYEQYF.